Listed below are T cell receptor beta chains from one sample, sequenced in a study of shared clonotypes between healthy human individuals. Profiling relied on immunoSEQ multiplex PCR, and the TCRdb table lists in-frame clones only, not all of them. The sample lists about 660,000 clones; approximately 79% were seen once. Sequenced: memory CD4+ T cells sorted from blood. These receptors originate from a woman in her thirties in good health. Both conserved end residues are trimmed from each CDR3.

v_gene,j_gene,CDR3aa
TRBV18,TRBJ1-2,ASSPGTGRNS
TRBV2,TRBJ2-7,ASSVGPTYEQY
TRBV28,TRBJ2-1,ASSSFRTASYNEQF
TRBV7-9,TRBJ2-1,ASSLDWSNYNEQF
TRBV6-5,TRBJ2-1,APSRGANEQF
TRBV19,TRBJ2-1,ASSHPSGSFDEQF
TRBV11-3,TRBJ2-2,ASSLRQGAGELF
TRBV5-6,TRBJ2-5,ASSLGGSAPPETQY
TRBV7-9,TRBJ2-5,ASSFPRTVKETQY
TRBV19,TRBJ2-1,ASSIDRDRNEQF
TRBV9,TRBJ1-2,ASSTTDRANGYT